Each of the 18 T cell receptor beta chains below was sequenced from the same sample in a study of T cell changes during pregnancy in multiple sclerosis. TCRdb keeps only in-frame clones here, not all; method: immunoSEQ multiplex PCR. The table includes some 80,000 clones, about nine tenths detected once. The starting material was peripheral blood, obtained in the first trimester of pregnancy. The origin of the receptors is a female donor with multiple sclerosis, enrolled in a pregnancy study.

This clone was recorded once. This chain links TRBV6-5 with TRBJ1-2; 9 positions match TRBD1. Germline CDR1 reads MNHEY; CDR2 reads SVGAGI. CDR3 size: 16 residues. The V gene end was trimmed by 0 bases and the J gene end by 5 bases; junction bases not matched to a gene: 7. The CDR3 DNA follows: TGTGCCAGCAGTTACTCGGTGGACAGGGGTGCTTATGGCTACACCTTC. Protein product: CASSYSVDRGAYGYTF.

The chain is built from TRBV27 and TRBJ1-5, with a possible D match to TRBD1 (5 bases). The CDR3 spans 13 residues. Germline V CDR1 and CDR2: MNHEY, SMNVEV (reference sequence). Trimming shortened V by 8 bases and J by 5 bases, and 13 bases separated the two germline ends. The CDR3 is CASGQRQHQPQHF. The CDR3 DNA reads as TGTGCCAGCGGACAACGACAGCATCAGCCCCAGCATTTT.

The chain recombines TRBV5-4 with TRBJ2-7; 10 nucleotides agree with TRBD2. Looked up from germline, CDR1 is SGHNT and CDR2 is YYREEE (reference sequence). CDR3 length equals 14 residues. J gave up 1 base and V 4 bases, and 2 bases lay outside the gene matches. CDR3 DNA sequence: TGTGCCAGCAGCGGGGGACTAGCGTCCTACGAGCAGTACTTC. Its protein is CASSGGLASYEQYF.

This sequence joins TRBV28 and TRBJ1-2; 12 bases fit TRBD1. CDR1 MDHEN and CDR2 SYDVKM come from the germline V gene. This CDR3 region has 14 residues. V lost 6 bases, J lost 6 bases, and 5 bases stayed unmatched. The CDR3 coding sequence is TGTGCCAGCAGGGGGTGGGACAGGGGGCATGGCTACACCTTC. Protein sequence: CASRGWDRGHGYTF.

The V and J genes are TRBV4-1 and TRBJ1-2; D may be TRBD1 (6 bases). This CDR3 spans 13 amino acids. Germline V gene data show CDR1 as MGHRA and CDR2 as YSYEKL. The V end was cut by 1 base, the J end by 8 bases, with 11 bases between. Written as DNA, the CDR3 is TGCGCCAGCAGCCAAGGGGGGCGAGAGGGCTACACCTTC. Translated, it gives CASSQGGREGYTF.

The V and J genes are TRBV19 and TRBJ2-1, with 10 bases fitting TRBD2. The V segment lost 3 bases and the J segment 7 bases; nucleotides outside the gene matches: 9. Germline CDR1 and CDR2: LNHDA and SQIVND (reference sequence). CDR3 length equals 16 residues. This CDR3 is CASSIPRGLAENEQFF. The CDR3 DNA follows: TGTGCCAGTAGTATCCCAAGAGGACTAGCGGAGAATGAGCAGTTCTTC.

V is TRBV7-6 and J is TRBJ1-1; the D gene is possibly TRBD1 (6 bases). The CDR3 spans 15 residues. Between the trimmed V and J ends, which lost 10 bases and 4 bases, there was a span of 22 bases. Germline V gene data show CDR1 as SGHVS and CDR2 as FNYEAQ. The CDR3 bases are TGTGCCATCTCGCTTCTTCGGGACAAAACCACTGAAGCTTTCTTT. It is translated as CAISLLRDKTTEAFF.

V and J are TRBV19 and TRBJ2-1; 9 bases fit TRBD2. Losses at the gene ends were 1 base for V and 8 bases for J; bases not matched to a gene: 12. The germline gives CDR1 LNHDA, CDR2 SQIVND (reference sequence). The CDR3 covers 17 residues. CDR3 coding DNA: TGTGCCAGTAGTATAGTTCGGGCGAGGCGGGAGGGCTATGAGCAGTTCTTC. It specifies CASSIVRARREGYEQFF. The full variable domain, its missing parts supplied by reference TRBV19 and TRBJ2-1, is DGGITQSPKYLFRKEGQNVTLSCEQNLNHDAMYWYRQDPGQGLRLIYYSQIVNDFQKGDIAEGYSVSREKKESFPLTVTSAQKNPTAFYLCASSIVRARREGYEQFFGPGTRLTVL.

V is TRBV7-2 and J is TRBJ2-3; weak D call: TRBD1 (6 bases). Trimming cost V 0 bases and J 2 bases, with 12 bases left between them. From germline, CDR1 is SGHTA and CDR2 FQGNSA. This CDR3 has 16 residues. CDR3 sequence (DNA): TGTGCCAGCAGCTTAGCACAGGGCCGAGTCACAGATACGCAGTATTTT. This encodes CASSLAQGRVTDTQYF.

The chain joins TRBV9 to TRBJ1-1; no clear D gene. Germline V gives CDR1 SGDLS, CDR2 YYNGEE. The CDR3 is 15 residues long. Trimming left V 0 bases short and J 0 bases short, with 9 bases between. CDR3 in amino acids: CASSVAGSLNTEAFF. The CDR3 bases are TGTGCCAGCAGCGTAGCCGGGTCGCTGAACACTGAAGCTTTCTTT.

This clone was detected once. The chain joins TRBV6-1 to TRBJ1-2; tentative D call: TRBD1 (6 bases). V shed 7 bases and J shed 2 bases, with 14 bases lying between them. CDR3 length: 14 residues. Germline loops: CDR1 MNHNS, CDR2 SASEGT. The CDR3 sequence is CASNAGRGNYGYTF. Here the CDR3 DNA reads TGTGCCAGCAACGCTGGCAGGGGAAACTATGGCTACACCTTC.

This sequence joins TRBV7-9 and TRBJ2-5, with D possibly matching TRBD1 (6 bases). The CDR3 length is 13 residues. The germline CDR1 and CDR2 sequences are SEHNR and FQNEAQ (reference sequence). Trimming removed 5 bases at V and 4 bases at J, with 11 bases between. The CDR3 DNA is TGTGCCAGCAGCGCACAGGGCGGAGAGACCCAGTACTTC. Translated: CASSAQGGETQYF.

The chain joins TRBV6-5 to TRBJ1-1; possible D gene TRBD1, 6 bases. This CDR3 spans 14 amino acids. CDR1 and CDR2 (germline): MNHEY, SVGAGI. Trimming removed 7 bases at V and 2 bases at J, with 14 bases between. The CDR3 nucleotides are TGTGCCAGCATACAGTTCAGGGGCAACACTGAAGCTTTCTTT. Protein: CASIQFRGNTEAFF.

The V and J genes are TRBV6-1 and TRBJ2-1; tentatively, D is TRBD1 (6 bases). Per the germline V gene, CDR1 is MNHNS and CDR2 is SASEGT. This CDR3 region has 14 residues. V lost 3 bases to trimming and J lost 7 bases, with 13 bases between them. The CDR3, as DNA: TGTGCCAGCAGTGACGACAGGATAAAAAATGAGCAGTTCTTC. Its protein product is CASSDDRIKNEQFF.

The DNA for the CDR3 is TGTGCCAGCAAAGGACAGGGTCGAGAGACCCAGTACTTC. Protein sequence: CASKGQGRETQYF. J is TRBJ2-5 and V is TRBV6-5; 8 nucleotides match TRBD1. CDR1 MNHEY and CDR2 SVGAGI come from the germline V gene. The CDR3 has 13 residues. The V segment lost 7 bases and the J segment 4 bases; nucleotides outside the gene matches: 5.

J is TRBJ1-1 and V is TRBV9; possible D gene TRBD1, 6 bases. V lost 4 bases to trimming and J lost 5 bases, with 15 bases between them. This CDR3 comprises 14 residues. CDR1 and CDR2 from the germline V gene are SGDLS and YYNGEE. CDR3 DNA sequence: TGTGCCAGCAGCCCCAGGACAGAGAGGACTGAAGCTTTCTTT. Its translation is CASSPRTERTEAFF. The entire variable domain, with the rest obtained from reference TRBV9 and TRBJ1-1, is as follows: DSGVTQTPKHLITATGQRVTLRCSPRSGDLSVYWYQQSLDQGLQFLIQYYNGEERAKGNILERFSAQQFPDLHSELNLSSLELGDSALYFCASSPRTERTEAFFGQGTRLTVV.

This clone was picked up many times. The V and J genes are TRBV7-9 and TRBJ1-2, with 8 bases lining up with TRBD1. Germline V gives CDR1 SEHNR, CDR2 FQNEAQ (reference sequence). The CDR3 is 12 residues long. The trim removed 5 bases at V and 8 bases at J, leaving 4 bases unmatched. The CDR3 bases are TGTGCCAGCAGCCTGACAGGGGAAGGCTACACCTTC. It translates to CASSLTGEGYTF.

This sequence joins TRBV30 and TRBJ2-5; 7 bases match TRBD1. The V and J ends lost 1 base and 4 bases, in that order; junction bases with no gene match: 0. The CDR3 extends over 12 amino acids. Germline loops: CDR1 GTSNPN, CDR2 SVGIG (reference sequence). Here the CDR3 DNA reads TGTGCCTGGAGTGCAGGGGGAGAGACCCAGTACTTC. Its translation: CAWSAGGETQYF.